These T cell receptor beta chains were read from a single sample in a study of blood T cell repertoires in COVID-19. Assay: immunoSEQ multiplex PCR; the TCRdb copy retains only in-frame clones and omits some. In the table there are more than 100,000 clones, around 87% of which are singletons. Sequenced: peripheral blood. These receptors were collected from a woman aged 60 to 75 with acute or convalescent COVID-19. The CDR3 runs from the conserved cysteine through the conserved F or W. The order of the fields is V gene, J gene, clone size, D gene, CDR3 protein. The D gene is left open where the match is weak. The size entry is marked missing in some rows and otherwise reads once, few, many or a size class.

TRBV7-8	TRBJ2-2	once	.	CASSPIPGELFF
TRBV11-2	TRBJ2-5	.	TRBD2	CASSLSPAGAGQETQYF
TRBV7-9	TRBJ1-2	.	.	CASSPTGSRFGYTF
TRBV2	TRBJ1-3	.	.	CASSELVASSGNTIYF
TRBV5-5	TRBJ1-5	.	.	CASSLAPPNSNQPQHF
TRBV7-2	TRBJ1-5	.	.	CASSFLNQPQHF
TRBV27	TRBJ2-7	.	TRBD2	CASSLGSGINEQYF
TRBV18	TRBJ2-2	.	TRBD2	CASSFQTSGGANTGELFF
TRBV19	TRBJ2-5	once	TRBD1	CASSTHPAGGETQYF
TRBV6-2/TRBV6-3	TRBJ2-2	.	TRBD1	CASSSTGGATGELFF
TRBV3-1/TRBV3-2	TRBJ1-2	.	.	CASSWGRGYTF
TRBV5-1	TRBJ1-2	.	.	CASTSSGEGGYTF
TRBV2	TRBJ2-1	once	.	CASRALDNEQFF
TRBV30	TRBJ1-1	.	.	CAWSVQANTEAFF
TRBV6-1	TRBJ2-1	once	.	CASSEIFHNEQFF
TRBV9	TRBJ2-3	.	.	CASSVAWRTDTQYF
TRBV27	TRBJ1-1	.	TRBD1	CASSRWIDRGNTEAFF
TRBV28	TRBJ2-1	.	.	CASNSPAGHLNEQFF
TRBV5-1	TRBJ1-6	.	.	CASSLAARGNSPLHF
TRBV18	TRBJ1-3	.	.	CASSPDSAGNTIYF